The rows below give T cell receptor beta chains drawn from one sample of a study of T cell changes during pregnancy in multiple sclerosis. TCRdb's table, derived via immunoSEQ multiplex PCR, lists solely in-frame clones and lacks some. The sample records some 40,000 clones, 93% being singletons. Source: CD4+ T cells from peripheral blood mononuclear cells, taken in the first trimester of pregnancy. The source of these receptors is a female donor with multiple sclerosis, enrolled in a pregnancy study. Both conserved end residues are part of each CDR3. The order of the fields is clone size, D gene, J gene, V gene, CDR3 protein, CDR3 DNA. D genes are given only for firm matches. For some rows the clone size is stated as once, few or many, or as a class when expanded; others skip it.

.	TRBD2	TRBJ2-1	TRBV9	CASSGGGLAGFGRNNEQFF	TGTGCCAGCAGCGGGGGGGGACTAGCCGGTTTTGGGCGTAACAATGAGCAGTTCTTC
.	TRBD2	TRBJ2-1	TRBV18	CASSPRTSGSGNEQFF	TGTGCCAGCTCACCACGGACTAGCGGGAGTGGGAATGAGCAGTTCTTC
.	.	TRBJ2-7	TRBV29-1	CSVEDRRAGAGQYF	TGCAGCGTTGAAGATCGCCGGGCGGGTGCGGGGCAGTACTTC
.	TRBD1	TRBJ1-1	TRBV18	CASSPDRVVSTEAFF	TGTGCCAGCTCACCAGACAGGGTGGTAAGCACTGAAGCTTTCTTT
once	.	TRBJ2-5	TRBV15	CATSRGGSVGGTQYF	TGTGCCACCAGCAGAGGCGGATCGGTTGGAGGGACCCAGTACTTC
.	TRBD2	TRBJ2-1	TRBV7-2	CASSSRTSGNEQFF	TGTGCCAGCAGCTCCAGGACTAGCGGGAATGAGCAGTTCTTC
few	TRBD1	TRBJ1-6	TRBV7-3	CASSPTGQYNSPLHF	TGTGCCAGCAGTCCGACGGGACAGTATAATTCACCCCTCCACTTT
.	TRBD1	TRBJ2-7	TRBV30	CAWSVRGGTGGFEQYF	TGTGCCTGGAGTGTACGGGGCGGGACAGGGGGCTTCGAGCAGTACTTC
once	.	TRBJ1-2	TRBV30	CAWSLIYYGYTF	TGTGCCTGGAGTCTTATCTACTATGGCTACACCTTC
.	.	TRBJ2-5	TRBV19	CASSSRQGQETQYF	TGTGCCAGTAGTTCTCGCCAGGGGCAAGAGACCCAGTACTTC
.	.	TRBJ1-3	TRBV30	CASGTHGNTIYF	TGTGCCTCAGGAACACATGGAAACACCATATATTTT
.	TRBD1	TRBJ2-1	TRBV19	CASSSTGGTGPFGQFF	TGTGCCAGTAGTTCAACTGGTGGGACAGGACCTTTTGGGCAGTTCTTC
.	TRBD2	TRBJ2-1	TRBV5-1	CASSLEVAGGYNEQFF	TGCGCCAGCAGCTTGGAAGTAGCGGGAGGATACAATGAGCAGTTCTTC
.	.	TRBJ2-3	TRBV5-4	CASSLAGTDTQYF	TGTGCCAGCAGCTTGGCCGGCACAGATACGCAGTATTTT
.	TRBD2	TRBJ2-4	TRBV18	CASSLSSGEPKNIQYF	TGTGCCAGCTCCCTCTCTAGCGGGGAACCCAAAAACATTCAGTACTTC
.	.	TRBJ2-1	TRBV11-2	CASSLPAFSGVYNEQFF	TGTGCCAGCAGCTTACCGGCCTTTTCGGGAGTATACAATGAGCAGTTCTTC
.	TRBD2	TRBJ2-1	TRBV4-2	CASSQELAGVLGEQFF	TGTGCCAGCAGCCAAGAACTAGCGGGAGTCCTCGGGGAGCAGTTCTTC
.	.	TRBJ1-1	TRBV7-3	CASSQEAALSRAFF	TGTGCCAGCAGCCAGGAGGCGGCCTTATCGCGAGCTTTCTTT
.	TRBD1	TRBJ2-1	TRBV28	CASSLWTGSGPYNEQFF	TGTGCCAGCAGTTTATGGACAGGGTCCGGGCCCTACAATGAGCAGTTCTTC
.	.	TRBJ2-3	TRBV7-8	CASSLSGPSTDTQYF	TGTGCCAGCAGCCTCAGCGGGCCCAGCACAGATACGCAGTATTTT
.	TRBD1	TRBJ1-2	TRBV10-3	CAIRGRDRGPNNYGYTF	TGTGCCATCAGGGGCCGGGACAGGGGGCCTAATAACTATGGCTACACCTTC
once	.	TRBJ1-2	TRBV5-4	CASRKETAYGYTF	TGTGCCAGCAGGAAAGAAACAGCATATGGCTACACCTTC
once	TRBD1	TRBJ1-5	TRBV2	CASSATGGNQPQHF	TGTGCCAGCAGTGCAACAGGGGGCAATCAGCCCCAGCATTTT
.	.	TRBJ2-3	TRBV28	CASLDRRSSTDTQYF	TGTGCCAGCCTAGACAGGAGATCTAGCACAGATACGCAGTATTTT
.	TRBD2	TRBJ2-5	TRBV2	CASSGSSGLAGGPKYF	TGTGCCAGCAGTGGTTCGTCGGGACTAGCGGGGGGGCCGAAGTACTTC
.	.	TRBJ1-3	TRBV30	CTAAGEGNTIYF	TGTACTGCTGCGGGGGAGGGAAACACCATATATTTT
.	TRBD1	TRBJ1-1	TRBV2	CASSERLGTGGEAFF	TGTGCCAGCAGTGAAAGGCTTGGGACAGGGGGCGAAGCTTTCTTT
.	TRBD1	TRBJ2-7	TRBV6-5	CASSYQDRGLYEQYF	TGTGCCAGCAGTTACCAGGACAGGGGGCTCTACGAGCAGTACTTC
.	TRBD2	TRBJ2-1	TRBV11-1	CVSSFTSGRTSYNEQFF	TGTGTCAGCAGCTTTACTAGCGGGAGGACGTCCTACAATGAGCAGTTCTTC
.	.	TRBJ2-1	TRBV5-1	CASSLEGDEQFF	TGCGCCAGCAGCTTGGAGGGAGACGAGCAGTTCTTC
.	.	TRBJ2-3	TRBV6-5	CASSYSNLKDTQYF	TGTGCCAGCAGTTACTCGAACCTAAAAGATACGCAGTATTTT
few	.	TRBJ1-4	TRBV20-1	CSAPRQAKLFF	TGCAGTGCCCCCAGACAGGCGAAACTGTTTTTT
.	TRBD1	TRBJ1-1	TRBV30	CAWLGGGGTEAFF	TGTGCCTGGCTAGGGGGCGGCGGCACTGAAGCTTTCTTT
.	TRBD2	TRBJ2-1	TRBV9	CASSPGLAAPNEQFF	TGTGCCAGCAGCCCCGGACTAGCGGCCCCCAATGAGCAGTTCTTC
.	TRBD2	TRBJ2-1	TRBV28	CASKLAGGVYNEQFF	TGTGCCAGTAAATTAGCGGGAGGAGTCTACAATGAGCAGTTCTTC
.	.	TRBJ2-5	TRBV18	CASSRGTDETQYF	TGTGCCAGCTCCCGGGGGACAGACGAGACCCAGTACTTC
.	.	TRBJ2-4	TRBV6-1	CASSEVGQLAKNIQYF	TGTGCCAGCAGTGAAGTAGGACAGTTAGCCAAAAACATTCAGTACTTC
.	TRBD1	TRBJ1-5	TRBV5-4	CASSFGDSLNQPQHF	TGTGCCAGCAGCTTTGGGGACAGTCTCAATCAGCCCCAGCATTTT
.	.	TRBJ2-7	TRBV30	CAWRAQGRQTYEQYF	TGTGCCTGGCGGGCACAGGGAAGGCAGACCTACGAGCAGTACTTC
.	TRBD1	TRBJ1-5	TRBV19	CASNVGQGAQPQHF	TGTGCCAGTAATGTAGGGCAGGGGGCTCAGCCCCAGCATTTT
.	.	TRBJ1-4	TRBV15	CATSRAGSYNEKLFF	TGTGCCACCAGCAGAGCCGGGAGCTATAATGAAAAACTGTTTTTT
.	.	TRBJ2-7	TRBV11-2	CASSGGRTPYEQYF	TGTGCCAGCAGCGGGGGGAGGACCCCCTACGAGCAGTACTTC
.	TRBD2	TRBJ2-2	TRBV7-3	CASSPGLAPGGELFF	TGTGCCAGCAGCCCCGGACTAGCGCCGGGCGGGGAGCTGTTTTTT
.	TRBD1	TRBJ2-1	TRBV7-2	CASSRLWDRAYNEQFF	TGTGCCAGCAGCCGTCTCTGGGACAGGGCCTACAATGAGCAGTTCTTC
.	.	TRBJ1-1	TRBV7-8	CASSLLIPQGLLNTEAFF	TGTGCCAGCAGCTTATTAATTCCCCAGGGTTTACTGAACACTGAAGCTTTCTTT
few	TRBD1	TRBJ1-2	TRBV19	CASSGTGDYGYTF	TGTGCCAGTAGCGGGACAGGGGACTATGGCTACACCTTC
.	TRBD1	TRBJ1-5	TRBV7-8	CASSLWTGRGQPQHF	TGTGCCAGCAGCTTGTGGACAGGGAGGGGCCAGCCCCAGCATTTT
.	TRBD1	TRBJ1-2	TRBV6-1	CASSTGGAHYGYTF	TGTGCCAGCAGTACAGGGGGCGCGCACTATGGCTACACCTTC
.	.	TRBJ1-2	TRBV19	CASSIGGNYGYTF	TGTGCCAGTAGTATCGGCGGAAACTATGGCTACACCTTC
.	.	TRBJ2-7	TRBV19	CASSMDRAYEQYF	TGTGCCAGTAGTATGGACAGAGCCTACGAGCAGTACTTC
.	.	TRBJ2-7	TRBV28	CASSINYEQYF	TGTGCCAGCAGTATTAATTACGAGCAGTACTTC
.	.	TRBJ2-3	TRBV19	CASSIWGVGTDTQYF	TGTGCCAGTAGTATCTGGGGGGTAGGTACAGATACGCAGTATTTT